The T cell receptor (beta chain) described here comes from a study of T cells expressing NK-cell markers. Study details: Researchers got TCR beta repertoires out of sorted CD3+CD56+NKG2C+, CD3+CD56+NKG2C- and CD3+CD56-NKG2C+ T cells. Regarding the study as a whole: Roughly six of the donors carried dominant NKG2C+ clonotypes that took up roughly 1.0-8% of their CD8+ T cells.

UMI-tagged 5'RACE template switching yielded the TCR beta cDNA. TCRdb reprocessed the 5' RACE reads and reports one entry per CDR3 protein, with no DNA. In total, the table holds some 150,000 distinct CDR3 sequences. As for this clonotype: Its antigen remains unknown.

The CDR3 is made up of 19 amino acids. Germline V lookup: CDR1 DFQATT, CDR2 SNEGSKA (reference sequence). This clonotype was sampled from a man between 18 and 35 years old in good health. The V and J genes are TRBV20-1 and TRBJ2-6; absent DNA, TCRdb's TRBD1 call cannot be checked. Sequencing was done on a sample of blood T cells: a sorted CD56 or NKG2C T cell subset, CD4+ or CD8+ T cells, or bulk PBMC T cells (not recorded which). The chain's CDR3 is CSAPSEQGFSPSGANVLTF.